This T cell receptor (beta chain) was captured in a study of graft-versus-host responses after intestinal transplantation. For the study at large: In this cohort, recipients had multivisceral, liver-intestinal, or isolated intestinal transplants.

Note on this clone: Its antigen is undetermined. This sample includes further DNA sequences coding for the same CDR3.

The protocol was immunoSEQ multiplex PCR, while the TCRdb copy is restricted to in-frame clones and leaves out a portion. The sample includes over 100,000 clones, approximately 94% of them seen just once. This CDR3 is built from 14 residues. V gave up 5 bases and J gave up 4 bases, with 12 bases separating them. CDR1 is LNHDA, CDR2 SQIVND, per germline (reference sequence). The receptor's source is a human donor who was the organ donor for an intestinal transplant. The sequencing used unstimulated CD4+ T cells sorted from spleen or lymph node cells, collected before transplant. This chain uses TRBV19 with TRBJ1-5; D may be TRBD1 (6 bases). In nucleotides, the CDR3 is TGTGCCAGTAGTCCCGGGGGCTCTAATCAGCCCCAGCATTTT. It specifies CASSPGGSNQPQHF. The full variable domain, completed using reference TRBV19 and TRBJ1-5, is DGGITQSPKYLFRKEGQNVTLSCEQNLNHDAMYWYRQDPGQGLRLIYYSQIVNDFQKGDIAEGYSVSREKKESFPLTVTSAQKNPTAFYLCASSPGGSNQPQHFGDGTRLSIL.